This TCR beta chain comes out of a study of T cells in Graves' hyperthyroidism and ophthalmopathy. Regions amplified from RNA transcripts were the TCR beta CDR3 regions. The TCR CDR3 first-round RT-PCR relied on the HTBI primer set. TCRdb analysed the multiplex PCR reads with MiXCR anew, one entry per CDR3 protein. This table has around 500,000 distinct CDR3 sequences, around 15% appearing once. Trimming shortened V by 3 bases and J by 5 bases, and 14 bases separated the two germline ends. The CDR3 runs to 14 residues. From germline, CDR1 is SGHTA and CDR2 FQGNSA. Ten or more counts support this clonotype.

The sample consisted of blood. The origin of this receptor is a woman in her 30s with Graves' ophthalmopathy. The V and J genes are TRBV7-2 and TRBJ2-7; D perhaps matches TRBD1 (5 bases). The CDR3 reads CASSLKGLGHEQYF. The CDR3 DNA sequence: TGTGCCAGCAGCTTGAAGGGGTTAGGGCACGAGCAGTACTTC.